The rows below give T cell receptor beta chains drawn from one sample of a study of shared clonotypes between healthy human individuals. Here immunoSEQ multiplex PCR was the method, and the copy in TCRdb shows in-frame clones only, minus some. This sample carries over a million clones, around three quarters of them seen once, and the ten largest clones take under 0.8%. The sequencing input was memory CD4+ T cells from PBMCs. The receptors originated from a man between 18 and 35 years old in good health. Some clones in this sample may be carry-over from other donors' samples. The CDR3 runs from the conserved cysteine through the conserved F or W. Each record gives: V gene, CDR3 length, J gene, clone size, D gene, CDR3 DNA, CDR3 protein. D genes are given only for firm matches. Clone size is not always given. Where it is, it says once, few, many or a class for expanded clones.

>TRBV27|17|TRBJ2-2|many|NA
TGTGCCAGCAGCTCGGGGCGGGGACTCGCGAACACCGGGGAGCTGTTTTTT
CASSSGRGLANTGELFF
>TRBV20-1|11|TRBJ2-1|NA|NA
TGCAGTGCTGGGGGTTTAAATGAGCAGTTCTTC
CSAGGLNEQFF
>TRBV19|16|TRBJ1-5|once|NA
TGTGCCAGTAATGTGAGGGGCTCACGGTCCAATCAGCCCCAGCATTTT
CASNVRGSRSNQPQHF
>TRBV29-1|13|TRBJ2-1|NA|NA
TGCAGCGTAGAGACCCGGGTATACAATGAGCAGTTCTTC
CSVETRVYNEQFF
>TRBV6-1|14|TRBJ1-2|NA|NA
TGTGCCAGTCGACCCCAGGGGTTGGTCTATGGCTACACCTTC
CASRPQGLVYGYTF
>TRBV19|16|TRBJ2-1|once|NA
TGTGCCAGTAGCAAGGGTTGGGCGACGGGTTACAATGAGCAGTTCTTC
CASSKGWATGYNEQFF
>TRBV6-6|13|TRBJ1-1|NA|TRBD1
TGTGCCACCCGAGAGACAGGGGATACTGAAGCTTTCTTT
CATRETGDTEAFF
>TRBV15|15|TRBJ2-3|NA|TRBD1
TGTGCCACCAGCAGAGAAGGACAGGGGGCAGATACGCAGTATTTT
CATSREGQGADTQYF
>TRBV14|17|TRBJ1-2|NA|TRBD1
TGTGCCAGCAGCCAAGTTTCGGGACAGATACCAGGCTATGGCTACACCTTC
CASSQVSGQIPGYGYTF
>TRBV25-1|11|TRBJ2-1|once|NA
TGTGCCAGCAGTGGAACAGGCTCGTGGTTCTTC
CASSGTGSWFF
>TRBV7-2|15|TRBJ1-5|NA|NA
TGTGCCAGCAGCTTAGGTTCGGCAGAGATTCAGCCCCAGCATTTT
CASSLGSAEIQPQHF
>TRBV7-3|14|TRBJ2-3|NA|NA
TGTGCCAGCAGCTTTGACAGATTCACAGATACGCAGTATTTT
CASSFDRFTDTQYF
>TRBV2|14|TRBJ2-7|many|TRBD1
TGTGCCAGCACTCGCGGGACAGGGGCGGGGGAGCAGTACTTC
CASTRGTGAGEQYF
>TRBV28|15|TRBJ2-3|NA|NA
TGTGCCAGCAGTTTATTAGTCCCGCGTTCAGATACGCAGTATTTT
CASSLLVPRSDTQYF